These 32 T cell receptor beta chains share one sample of origin, sequenced in a study of blood T cell repertoires in COVID-19. Using immunoSEQ multiplex PCR, the repertoire was profiled, and TCRdb retains in-frame clones only, with some absent. This table has 250,000 to 300,000 clones, roughly 80% appearing once. Material for sequencing was peripheral blood. All receptors come from a man aged 55 to 70 who had recovered from COVID-19.

The chain carries TRBV20-1 and TRBJ1-5, with D possibly TRBD1 on 5 matching bases. Per the germline V gene, CDR1 is DFQATT and CDR2 is SNEGSKA (reference sequence). This CDR3 is built from 16 residues. V was trimmed by 6 bases and J by 9 bases, leaving 27 bases between them. The CDR3 spells CSASGGDGRRRSPQHF. In nucleotides, the CDR3 is TGCAGTGCCAGTGGGGGGGACGGACGCCGACGCTCGCCCCAGCATTTT.

This sequence joins TRBV25-1 and TRBJ1-2; D is possibly TRBD1 (5 bases). Trimming pared 7 bases from V and 3 bases from J, leaving 15 bases between. The CDR3 has 14 residues. The germline CDR1 and CDR2 sequences are MGHDK and SYGVNS. DNA of the CDR3: TGTGCCAGCATAAAGTCGGGGGGAGACTATGGCTACACCTTC. Its translation is CASIKSGGDYGYTF.

This rearrangement joins TRBV7-2 to TRBJ2-5; 7 positions agree with TRBD2. V shed 5 bases and J 2 bases; nucleotides not matched to a gene: 14. Germline V CDR1 and CDR2: SGHTA, FQGNSA. There are 17 residues in the CDR3. CDR3 amino acids: CASSLGSGSLAQETQYF. Written as DNA, the CDR3 is TGTGCCAGCAGCCTAGGTAGTGGATCACTAGCGCAAGAGACCCAGTACTTC.

The rearrangement links TRBV5-4 to TRBJ2-3, with 10 bases fitting TRBD2. Unmatched junction bases numbered 9, after V lost 1 base and J lost 4 bases. Germline V gene data show CDR1 as SGHNT and CDR2 as YYREEE (reference sequence). CDR3 size: 17 residues. DNA for the CDR3: TGTGCCAGCAGCTTGTTCGGGCTAGCGGGAGTCGCAGATACGCAGTATTTT. It translates to CASSLFGLAGVADTQYF.

The gene calls are TRBV10-1 and TRBJ2-7; 10 bases map to TRBD2. The germline V gene has CDR1 WNHNN and CDR2 SYGVQD (reference sequence). Trimming removed 2 bases from V and 4 bases from J; junction bases left unmatched: 11. The CDR3 totals 17 residues. CDR3 bases: TGCGCCAGCAGTGAGCCGCTAGCGGGAGAGGGGCGGTACGAGCAGTACTTC. Its translation: CASSEPLAGEGRYEQYF.

The J gene is TRBJ1-4, the V gene TRBV10-1, with D hard to call. CDR1 and CDR2 from the germline V gene are WNHNN and SYGVQD (reference sequence). V lost 7 bases and J lost 2, with 14 bases in between. This CDR3 region has 15 residues. CDR3 DNA: TGCGCCAGCACAAGTCACAGTGCTACTAATGAAAAACTGTTTTTT. Translation: CASTSHSATNEKLFF.

V and J are TRBV19 and TRBJ2-5; 9 bases are shared with TRBD1. Unmatched junction bases numbered 8, after V lost 4 bases and J lost 5 bases. This CDR3 spans 15 amino acids. Looked up from germline, CDR1 is LNHDA and CDR2 is SQIVND (reference sequence). CDR3 residues: CASSRLTGGGETQYF. Here the CDR3 DNA reads TGTGCCAGTAGTAGGCTGACAGGGGGTGGGGAGACCCAGTACTTC.

This clone came up a few times. This sequence joins TRBV24-1 and TRBJ1-5, with D maybe TRBD1 (5 bases). V lost 5 bases, J lost 4 bases, and 20 bases lay in between. This CDR3 spans 17 amino acids. Germline V gene sequence: CDR1 KGHDR, CDR2 SFDVKD. The CDR3 coding sequence is TGTGCCACCAGTGGGTCGGAGCCAGGGCGGGGAAATCAGCCCCAGCATTTT. Protein product: CATSGSEPGRGNQPQHF.

V and J are TRBV28 and TRBJ2-7, with a weak D call TRBD1 (6 bases). V lost 6 bases, J lost 2 bases, and 20 bases lay in between. This CDR3 is built from 16 residues. Germline CDR1 MDHEN, CDR2 SYDVKM. Here the CDR3 DNA reads TGTGCCAGCAGCCCACTTACCGGGACAAAGACCTACGAGCAGTACTTC. Protein sequence: CASSPLTGTKTYEQYF.

The chain is built from TRBV5-1 and TRBJ2-7; 9 bases are a match to TRBD2. The CDR3 is 15 residues long. Trimming removed 0 bases from V and 0 bases from J; junction bases left unmatched: 1. The germline V gene has CDR1 SGHRS and CDR2 YFSETQ. DNA of the CDR3: TGCGCCAGCAGCTTGGATAGCGGGAGCTCCTACGAGCAGTACTTC. This codes for CASSLDSGSSYEQYF.

V usage is TRBV15 and J usage is TRBJ2-3, with D perhaps matching TRBD2 (7 bases). The CDR3 runs to 16 residues. Germline loops: CDR1 LNHNV, CDR2 YYDKDF (reference sequence). V lost 0 bases, J lost 2 bases, and 12 bases lay in between. The CDR3 coding sequence is TGTGCCACCAGCAGAGATGGGGCGGGGGCCACAGATACGCAGTATTTT. As protein: CATSRDGAGATDTQYF.

The rearrangement uses TRBV10-2 and TRBJ2-7, with 12 nucleotides matching TRBD2. In germline, CDR1 is WSHSY, CDR2 SAAADI. Trimming at V came to 4 bases and at J to 6 bases, leaving 7 bases not matched to a gene. The CDR3 length is 15 residues. In nucleotides, the CDR3 is TGCGCCAGCAGTGGGCCGACTAGCGGGAGCTCCGAGCAGTACTTC. Protein: CASSGPTSGSSEQYF.

The rearrangement uses TRBV19 and TRBJ1-2; 7 bases align to TRBD1. J was trimmed by 4 bases and V by 7 bases; bases with no gene match: 9. Germline lookup yields CDR1 LNHDA and CDR2 SQIVND (reference sequence). CDR3 length: 14 residues. The DNA of the CDR3 is TGTGCCAGTACTGCGGGACAGATTTTCTATGGCTACACCTTC. Translated: CASTAGQIFYGYTF.

The chain carries TRBV28 and TRBJ1-2; tentative D call: TRBD1 (5 bases). This CDR3 has 14 amino acids. The germline V gene encodes CDR1 MDHEN and CDR2 SYDVKM. The V end lost 4 bases, the J end lost 4 bases, and 13 bases lay between the germline ends. This chain's CDR3 is CASSSDSLPYGYTF. Written as DNA, the CDR3 is TGTGCCAGCAGTTCCGACAGTTTACCCTATGGCTACACCTTC.

This CDR3 is CASSLGASRTDTQYF. The CDR3 coding sequence is TGTGCCAGCAGCTTGGGTGCTAGCAGGACAGATACGCAGTATTTT. The genes are TRBV5-4 and TRBJ2-3; D perhaps matches TRBD2 (5 bases). Trimming took off 0 bases at V and 3 bases at J, with 11 bases between the two ends. This CDR3 is built from 15 residues. From germline, CDR1 is SGHNT and CDR2 YYREEE (reference sequence).

The rearrangement joins TRBV11-2 to TRBJ2-3; TRBD2 agrees at 11 bases. Looked up from germline, CDR1 is SGHAT and CDR2 is FQNNGV. V lost 0 bases, J lost 1 base, and 12 bases stayed unmatched. The CDR3 extends over 20 amino acids. DNA for the CDR3: TGTGCCAGCAGCTTAGAGACGGGGACTAGCGGTGGCCGGGGCACAGATACGCAGTATTTT. It yields the protein CASSLETGTSGGRGTDTQYF.

The chain couples TRBV4-1 to TRBJ2-6; 7 positions agree with TRBD2. V gave up 1 base and J gave up 4 bases; unmatched junction bases: 4. Germline loops: CDR1 MGHRA, CDR2 YSYEKL. This CDR3 contains 16 residues. In DNA form, the CDR3 reads TGCGCCAGCAGCCAAGGGGGGGGTCGAGGGGCCAACGTCCTGACTTTC. Translated, it gives CASSQGGGRGANVLTF.

This sequence joins TRBV6-5 and TRBJ2-3; no firm D call. The CDR3 has 14 amino acids. Trimming cost V 6 bases and J 3 bases, with 13 bases left between them. Germline assignment: CDR1 MNHEY and CDR2 SVGAGI. Here the CDR3 DNA reads TGTGCCAGCAGAATCCGGAGAGGTACAGATACGCAGTATTTT. It yields the protein CASRIRRGTDTQYF.

The chain couples TRBV5-1 to TRBJ2-2, with TRBD1 as a possible D gene (6 bases). This CDR3 is 16 amino acids long. V lost 3 bases and J 3 bases, leaving 15 bases between the germline ends. Germline CDR1 and CDR2: SGHRS and YFSETQ. DNA of the CDR3: TGCGCCAGCAGCTCCGGCGGCAGGGGACACACCGGGGAGCTGTTTTTT. As protein: CASSSGGRGHTGELFF.

The chain carries TRBV5-1 and TRBJ1-5; TRBD1 matches at 9 bases. Per germline, CDR1 SGHRS and CDR2 YFSETQ. Germline trimming cut 4 bases from V and 7 bases from J; bases unmatched to any gene: 15. This CDR3 is built from 17 residues. CDR3: CASSQVVGDRGWQPQHF. The CDR3 DNA is TGCGCCAGCAGCCAAGTTGTTGGAGACAGGGGGTGGCAGCCCCAGCATTTT.

The V and J genes are TRBV7-2 and TRBJ2-6; possibly TRBD2 for D (6 bases). The CDR3 length is 16 residues. Trimming took off 2 bases at V and 1 base at J, with 9 bases between the two ends. CDR1 is SGHTA and CDR2 is FQGNSA in the germline V gene. DNA of the CDR3: TGTGCCAGCAGCTTAACGACTAGTTCTGGGGCCAACGTCCTGACTTTC. It is translated as CASSLTTSSGANVLTF.

The chain is built from TRBV5-6 and TRBJ2-5, with 7 bases aligning to TRBD2. The CDR3 has 16 amino acids. The junction had 7 bases not matched to a gene; V was cut back by 0 bases and J by 2 bases. In germline, CDR1 is SGHDT, CDR2 YYEEEE. In DNA form, the CDR3 reads TGTGCCAGCAGCTTGGAGTCTCCGGGGGGTCAAGAGACCCAGTACTTC. Translated, it gives CASSLESPGGQETQYF.

The gene calls are TRBV5-1 and TRBJ1-1, with D possibly being TRBD1 (5 bases). The CDR3 is made up of 13 amino acids. CDR1 and CDR2 from the germline V gene are SGHRS and YFSETQ. V gave up 1 base and J gave up 4 bases, with 8 bases separating them. The CDR3 DNA is TGCGCCAGCAGCTTGTCTCAGGGCACTGAAGCTTTCTTT. Its protein is CASSLSQGTEAFF.

The chain is built from TRBV19 and TRBJ2-7, with 10 bases identical to TRBD1. The J segment lost 5 bases and the V segment lost 11 bases, leaving 9 bases of the junction unmatched. This CDR3 has 13 residues. Looked up from germline, CDR1 is LNHDA and CDR2 is SQIVND (reference sequence). The CDR3: CASSGQGGHEQYF. In DNA, the CDR3 is TGTGCCTCCAGCGGACAGGGGGGCCACGAGCAGTACTTC.

V and J are TRBV2 and TRBJ2-7; TRBD2 might be the D (6 bases). The CDR3 loop spans 14 amino acids. Trimming shortened V by 6 bases and J by 0 bases, and 12 bases separated the two germline ends. The germline V gene has CDR1 SNHLY and CDR2 FYNNEI. The CDR3 sequence: CASREDGSSYEQYF. CDR3 DNA: TGTGCCAGCAGGGAGGACGGGAGCTCCTACGAGCAGTACTTC. The entire variable domain, with the rest obtained from reference TRBV2 and TRBJ2-7, is as follows: EPEVTQTPSHQVTQMGQEVILRCVPISNHLYFYWYRQILGQKVEFLVSFYNNEISEKSEIFDDQFSVERPDGSNFTLKIRSTKLEDSAMYFCASREDGSSYEQYFGPGTRLTVT.

The rearrangement uses TRBV7-2 and TRBJ2-7; 10 nucleotides agree with TRBD1. Trimming took 5 bases from V and 7 from J; bases not matched to a gene: 20. This CDR3 contains 18 residues. The germline V gene encodes CDR1 SGHTA and CDR2 FQGNSA. The CDR3 sequence: CASSPPRQGAAPTGEQYF. The CDR3, as DNA: TGTGCCAGCAGCCCTCCCAGACAGGGGGCGGCTCCCACGGGGGAGCAGTACTTC.

The chain couples TRBV6-4 to TRBJ1-6, with D unclear. Germline assignment: CDR1 MRHNA and CDR2 SNTAGT. Trimming left V 4 bases short and J 5 bases short, with 12 bases between. The length of the CDR3 is 15 residues. In nucleotides, the CDR3 is TGTGCCAGCAGTGCCCACGGGAGCGATAATTCACCCCTCCACTTT. Its translation: CASSAHGSDNSPLHF.

The chain joins TRBV6-2 or TRBV6-3 to TRBJ2-2, with TRBD2 identical over 15 bases. V dropped 5 bases and J dropped 4; count of bases not matched to a gene: 5. Per germline, CDR1 MNHEY and CDR2 SVGEGT. CDR3 size: 17 residues. The CDR3 nucleotides read TGTGCCAGCAGTCACGGACTAGCGGGGGGGACCACCGGGGAGCTGTTTTTT. Its protein product is CASSHGLAGGTTGELFF.

The CDR3 reads CASSPGAPGGSYNEQFF. The CDR3 coding sequence is TGTGCCAGCAGCCCGGGAGCGCCGGGAGGGTCCTACAATGAGCAGTTCTTC. The chain carries TRBV3-1 (or the pseudogene TRBV3-2) and TRBJ2-1; 8 nucleotides agree with TRBD2. The V gene end was trimmed by 4 bases and the J gene end by 1 base; junction bases not matched to a gene: 9. The germline V gene has CDR1 LGHDT and CDR2 YNNKEL (reference sequence). This CDR3 contains 17 residues.

V usage is TRBV18 and J usage is TRBJ1-3; 7 bases agree with TRBD1. The junction had 8 bases not matched to a gene; V was cut back by 4 bases and J by 2 bases. Germline V CDR1 and CDR2: KGHSH, LQKENI. The CDR3 sequence is 16 residues long. The DNA of the CDR3 is TGTGCCAGCTCACTGCAGGGGGGATCGACTGGAAACACCATATATTTT. It translates to CASSLQGGSTGNTIYF.

This clone showed up just once. The chain couples TRBV27 to TRBJ2-1, with 8 bases that match TRBD2. CDR1 is MNHEY and CDR2 is SMNVEV in the germline V gene (reference sequence). Unmatched junction bases numbered 6, after V lost 5 bases and J lost 0 bases. CDR3 length equals 16 residues. The CDR3 protein is CASSTSGTSSYNEQFF. As DNA, the CDR3 is TGTGCCAGCAGTACCTCCGGGACTAGCTCCTACAATGAGCAGTTCTTC.

This chain links TRBV18 with TRBJ1-5; tentative D call: TRBD1 (6 bases). The V gene's germline CDR1 is KGHSH and CDR2 LQKENI. The germline V and J ends were trimmed by 5 bases and 4 bases, with 12 bases remaining between them. This CDR3 is built from 14 residues. The DNA of the CDR3 is TGTGCCAGCTCAGATCAGGGGTTAAATCAGCCCCAGCATTTT. Encoded protein: CASSDQGLNQPQHF.